This TCR beta chain appears in the sequencing data of a study of T-cell memory formation after mild COVID-19. Study-wide results and caveats: Clones that contracted from day 15 to 85 were balanced CD4/CD8, while later expanders leaned CD4+. Chiefly within CM and EM were the contracting CD4+ clones; CD8+ ones were within EMRA.

Trimming took 4 bases from V and 4 from J, leaving 13 bases between them. Looked up from germline, CDR1 is SNHLY and CDR2 is FYNNEI. The CDR3 loop spans 14 amino acids. This clonotype was seen more than once but under ten times. What it recognizes is unknown. One entry per CDR3 protein, called by TCRdb with MiXCR from the 5' RACE reads. The repertoire consists of roughly 560,000 distinct CDR3 sequences, with 20% occurring once and the leading ten covering around 13%. Sequencing input: PBMCs or a T cell subset sorted from them (not recorded which). The TCR was taken from an adult woman who had mild COVID-19 (a few samples of this study predate the infection). Cell type and time point are not known. This chain links TRBV2 with TRBJ2-5; tentatively, D is TRBD2 (7 bases). In DNA form, the CDR3 reads TGTGCCAGCAGTGGGCCGGGGGGCGGAGAGACCCAGTACTTC. This gives the protein CASSGPGGGETQYF.